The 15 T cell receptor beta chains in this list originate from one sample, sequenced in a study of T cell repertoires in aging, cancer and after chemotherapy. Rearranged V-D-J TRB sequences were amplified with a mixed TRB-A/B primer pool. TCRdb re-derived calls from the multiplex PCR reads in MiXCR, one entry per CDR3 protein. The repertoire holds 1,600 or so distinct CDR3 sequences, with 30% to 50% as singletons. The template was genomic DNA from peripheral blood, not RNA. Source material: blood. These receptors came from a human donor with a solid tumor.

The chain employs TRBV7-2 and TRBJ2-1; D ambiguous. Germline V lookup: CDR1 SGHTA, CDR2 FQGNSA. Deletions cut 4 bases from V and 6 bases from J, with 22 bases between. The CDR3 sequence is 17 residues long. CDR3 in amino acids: CASSSFWGPGRGNEQFF. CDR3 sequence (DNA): TGTGCCAGCAGCTCCTTCTGGGGTCCGGGTCGTGGCAATGAGCAGTTCTTC.

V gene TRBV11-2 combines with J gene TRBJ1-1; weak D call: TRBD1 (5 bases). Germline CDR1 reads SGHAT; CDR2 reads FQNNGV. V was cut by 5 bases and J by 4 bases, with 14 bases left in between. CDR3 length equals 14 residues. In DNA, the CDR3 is TGTGCCAGCAGCCGCCCGGGGGGGTCCACTGAAGCTTTCTTT. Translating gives CASSRPGGSTEAFF.

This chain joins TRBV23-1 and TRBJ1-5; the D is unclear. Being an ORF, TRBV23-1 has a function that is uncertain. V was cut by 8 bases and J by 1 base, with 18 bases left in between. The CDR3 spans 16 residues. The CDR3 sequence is CASPGVAGNSNQPQHF. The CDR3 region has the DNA TGCGCCAGCCCTGGGGTGGCGGGGAACAGCAATCAGCCCCAGCATTTT.

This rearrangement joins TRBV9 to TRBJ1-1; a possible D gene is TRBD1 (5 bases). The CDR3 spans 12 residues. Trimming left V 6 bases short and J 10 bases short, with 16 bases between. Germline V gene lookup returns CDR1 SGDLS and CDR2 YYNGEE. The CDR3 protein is CASTNPTGVAFF. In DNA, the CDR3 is TGTGCCAGCACCAACCCCACGGGGGTAGCTTTCTTT.

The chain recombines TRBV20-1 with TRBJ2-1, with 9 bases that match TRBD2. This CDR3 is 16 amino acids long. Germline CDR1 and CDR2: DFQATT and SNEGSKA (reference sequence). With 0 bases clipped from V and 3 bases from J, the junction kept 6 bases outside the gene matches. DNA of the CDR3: TGCAGTGCTAGAGATCTAGTAGCGGGAGTCTACAATGAGCAGTTCTTC. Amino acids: CSARDLVAGVYNEQFF.

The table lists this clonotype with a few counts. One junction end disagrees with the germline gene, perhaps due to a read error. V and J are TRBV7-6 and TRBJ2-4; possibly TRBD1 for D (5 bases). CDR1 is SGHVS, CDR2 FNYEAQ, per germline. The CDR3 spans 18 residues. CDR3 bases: TGTGCCAGCAGCTTAGTGCAGGGTCAAACTAAAGCCAAAAACATTCAGTACTTT. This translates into CASSLVQGQTKAKNIQYF.

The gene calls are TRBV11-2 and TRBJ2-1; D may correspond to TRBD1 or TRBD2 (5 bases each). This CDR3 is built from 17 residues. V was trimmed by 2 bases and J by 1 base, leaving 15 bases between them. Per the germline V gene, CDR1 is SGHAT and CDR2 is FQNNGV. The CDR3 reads CASSLYGARVSYNEQFF. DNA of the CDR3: TGTGCCAGCAGCTTATACGGGGCCAGGGTGTCCTACAATGAGCAGTTCTTC.

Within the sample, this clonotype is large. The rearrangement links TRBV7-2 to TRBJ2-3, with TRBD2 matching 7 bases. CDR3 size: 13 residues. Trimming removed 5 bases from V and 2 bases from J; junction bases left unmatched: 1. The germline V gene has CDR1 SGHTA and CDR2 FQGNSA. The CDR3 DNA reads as TGTGCCAGCAGCCGGGACTACACAGATACGCAGTATTTT. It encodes CASSRDYTDTQYF.

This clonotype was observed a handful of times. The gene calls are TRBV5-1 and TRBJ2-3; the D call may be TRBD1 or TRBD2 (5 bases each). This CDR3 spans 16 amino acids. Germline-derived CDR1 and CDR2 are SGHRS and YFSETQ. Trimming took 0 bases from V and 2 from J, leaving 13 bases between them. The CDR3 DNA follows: TGCGCCAGCAGCTTGGATGCGACGGGACCCACAGATACGCAGTATTTT. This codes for CASSLDATGPTDTQYF. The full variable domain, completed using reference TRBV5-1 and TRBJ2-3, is KAGVTQTPRYLIKTRGQQVTLSCSPISGHRSVSWYQQTPGQGLQFLFEYFSETQRNKGNFPGRFSGRQFSNSRSEMNVSTLELGDSALYLCASSLDATGPTDTQYFGPGTRLTVL.

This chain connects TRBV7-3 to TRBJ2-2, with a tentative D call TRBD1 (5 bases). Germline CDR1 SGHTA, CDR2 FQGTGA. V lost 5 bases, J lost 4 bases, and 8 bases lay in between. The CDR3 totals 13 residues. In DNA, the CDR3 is TGTGCCAGCAGCCTGACAGCCACCGGGGAGCTGTTTTTT. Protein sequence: CASSLTATGELFF. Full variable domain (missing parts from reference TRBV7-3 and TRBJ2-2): GAGVSQTPSNKVTEKGKYVELRCDPISGHTALYWYRQSLGQGPEFLIYFQGTGAADDSGLPNDRFFAVRPEGSVSTLKIQRTERGDSAVYLCASSLTATGELFFGEGSRLTVL.

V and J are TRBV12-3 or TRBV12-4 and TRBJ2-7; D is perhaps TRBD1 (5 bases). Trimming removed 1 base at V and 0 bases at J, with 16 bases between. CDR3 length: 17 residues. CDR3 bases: TGTGCCAGCAGTTTAGGATACGACAGCCGAAGCTCCTACGAGCAGTACTTC. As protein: CASSLGYDSRSSYEQYF.

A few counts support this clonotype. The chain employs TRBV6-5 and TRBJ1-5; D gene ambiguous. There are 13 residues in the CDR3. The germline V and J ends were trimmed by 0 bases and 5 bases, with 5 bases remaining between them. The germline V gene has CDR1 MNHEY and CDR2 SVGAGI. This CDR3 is CASSYSRDQPQHF. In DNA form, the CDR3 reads TGTGCCAGCAGTTACTCTAGGGATCAGCCCCAGCATTTT.

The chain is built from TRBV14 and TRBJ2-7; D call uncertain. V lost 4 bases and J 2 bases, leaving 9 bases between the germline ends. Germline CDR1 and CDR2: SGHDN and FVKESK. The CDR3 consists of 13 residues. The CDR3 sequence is CASSPGPTYEQYF. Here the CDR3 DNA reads TGTGCCAGCAGCCCCGGGCCCACCTACGAGCAGTACTTC. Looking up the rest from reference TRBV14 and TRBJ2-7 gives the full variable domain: EAGVTQFPSHSVIEKGQTVTLRCDPISGHDNLYWYRRVMGKEIKFLLHFVKESKQDESGMPNNRFLAERTGGTYSTLKVQPAELEDSGVYFCASSPGPTYEQYFGPGTRLTVT.

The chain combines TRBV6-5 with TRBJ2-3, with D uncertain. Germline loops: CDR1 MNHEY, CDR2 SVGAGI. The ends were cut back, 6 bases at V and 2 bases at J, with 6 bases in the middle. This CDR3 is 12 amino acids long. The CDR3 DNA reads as TGTGCCAGCAGCACGGACACAGATACGCAGTATTTT. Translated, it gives CASSTDTDTQYF.

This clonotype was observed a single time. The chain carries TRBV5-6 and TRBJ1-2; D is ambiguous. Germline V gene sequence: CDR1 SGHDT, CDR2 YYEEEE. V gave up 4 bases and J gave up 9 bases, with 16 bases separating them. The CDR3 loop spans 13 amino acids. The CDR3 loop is CASSQVTGSSYTF. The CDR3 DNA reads TGTGCCAGCAGCCAAGTGACGGGGAGTAGCTACACCTTC.